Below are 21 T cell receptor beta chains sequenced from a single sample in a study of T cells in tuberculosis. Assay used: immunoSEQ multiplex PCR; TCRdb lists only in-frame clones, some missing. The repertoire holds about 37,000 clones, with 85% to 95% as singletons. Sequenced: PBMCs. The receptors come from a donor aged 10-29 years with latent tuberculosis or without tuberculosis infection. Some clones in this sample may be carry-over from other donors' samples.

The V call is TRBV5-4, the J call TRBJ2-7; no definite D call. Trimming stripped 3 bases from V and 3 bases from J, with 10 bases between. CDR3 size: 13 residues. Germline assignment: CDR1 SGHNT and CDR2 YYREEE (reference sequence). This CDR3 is CASSSPTVYEQYF. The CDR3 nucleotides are TGTGCCAGCAGCTCACCCACGGTCTACGAGCAGTACTTC.

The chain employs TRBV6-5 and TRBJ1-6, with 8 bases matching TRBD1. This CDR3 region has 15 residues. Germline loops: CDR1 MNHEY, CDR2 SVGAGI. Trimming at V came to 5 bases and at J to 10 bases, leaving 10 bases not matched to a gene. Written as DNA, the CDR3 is TGTGCCAGCAGTATCCGGGGACAGGAGATCTCACCCCTCCACTTT. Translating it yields CASSIRGQEISPLHF.

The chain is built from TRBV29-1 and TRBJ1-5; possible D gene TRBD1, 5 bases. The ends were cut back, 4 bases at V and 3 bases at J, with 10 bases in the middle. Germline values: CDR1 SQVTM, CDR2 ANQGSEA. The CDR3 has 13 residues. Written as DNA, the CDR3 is TGCAGCGTTGCCCCAGGGTACAATCAGCCCCAGCATTTT. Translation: CSVAPGYNQPQHF.

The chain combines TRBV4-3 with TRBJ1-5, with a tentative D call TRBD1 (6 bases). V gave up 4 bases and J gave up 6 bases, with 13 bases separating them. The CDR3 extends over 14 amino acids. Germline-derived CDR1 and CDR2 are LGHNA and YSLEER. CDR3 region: CASSLRGKGQPQHF. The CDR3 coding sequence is TGCGCCAGCAGCCTGAGGGGGAAGGGTCAGCCCCAGCATTTT.

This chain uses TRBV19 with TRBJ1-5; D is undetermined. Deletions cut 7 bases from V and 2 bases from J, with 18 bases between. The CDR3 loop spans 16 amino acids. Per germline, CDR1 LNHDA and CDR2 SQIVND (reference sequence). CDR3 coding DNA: TGTGCCAGTATGTCTTCACTTTTATCCCGCAATCAGCCCCAGCATTTT. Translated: CASMSSLLSRNQPQHF.

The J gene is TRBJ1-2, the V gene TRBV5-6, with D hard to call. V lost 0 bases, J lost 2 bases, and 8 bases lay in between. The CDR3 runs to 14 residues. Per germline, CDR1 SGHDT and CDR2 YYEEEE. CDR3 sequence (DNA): TGTGCCAGCAGCTTGGTGAGAGCGAACTATGGCTACACCTTC. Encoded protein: CASSLVRANYGYTF.

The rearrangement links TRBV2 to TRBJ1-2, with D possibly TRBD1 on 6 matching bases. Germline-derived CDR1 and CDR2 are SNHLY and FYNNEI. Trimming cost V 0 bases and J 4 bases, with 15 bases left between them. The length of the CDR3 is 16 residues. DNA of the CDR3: TGTGCCAGCAGTGAAGCCCAGACCACCAGGGGCTATGGCTACACCTTC. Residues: CASSEAQTTRGYGYTF.

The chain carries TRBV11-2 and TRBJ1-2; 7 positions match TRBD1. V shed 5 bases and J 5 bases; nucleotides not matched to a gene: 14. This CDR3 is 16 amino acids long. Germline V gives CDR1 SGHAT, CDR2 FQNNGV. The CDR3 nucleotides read TGTGCCAGCAGCCCACAGGACAGGCCTCTATGGTATGGCTACACCTTC. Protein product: CASSPQDRPLWYGYTF.

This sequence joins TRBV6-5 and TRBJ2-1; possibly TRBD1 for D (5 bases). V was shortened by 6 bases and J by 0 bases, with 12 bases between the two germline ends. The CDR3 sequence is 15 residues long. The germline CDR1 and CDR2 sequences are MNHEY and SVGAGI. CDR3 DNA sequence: TGTGCCAGCAGCTCAGGGATTAGCTCCTACAATGAGCAGTTCTTC. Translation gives CASSSGISSYNEQFF.

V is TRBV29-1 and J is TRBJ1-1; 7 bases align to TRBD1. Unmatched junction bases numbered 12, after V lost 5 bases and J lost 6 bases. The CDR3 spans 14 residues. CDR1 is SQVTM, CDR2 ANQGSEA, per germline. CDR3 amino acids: CSVHQGVKGAEAFF. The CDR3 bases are TGCAGCGTTCATCAGGGGGTAAAGGGGGCTGAAGCTTTCTTT.

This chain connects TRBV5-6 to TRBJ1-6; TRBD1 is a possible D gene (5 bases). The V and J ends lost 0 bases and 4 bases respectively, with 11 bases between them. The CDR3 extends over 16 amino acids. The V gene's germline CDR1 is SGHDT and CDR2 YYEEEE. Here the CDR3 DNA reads TGTGCCAGCAGCTTGGTTGGAGGGGCTTATAATTCACCCCTCCACTTT. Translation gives CASSLVGGAYNSPLHF. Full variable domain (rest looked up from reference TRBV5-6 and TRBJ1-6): DAGVTQSPTHLIKTRGQQVTLRCSPKSGHDTVSWYQQALGQGPQFIFQYYEEEERQRGNFPDRFSGHQFPNYSSELNVNALLLGDSALYLCASSLVGGAYNSPLHFGNGTRLTVT.

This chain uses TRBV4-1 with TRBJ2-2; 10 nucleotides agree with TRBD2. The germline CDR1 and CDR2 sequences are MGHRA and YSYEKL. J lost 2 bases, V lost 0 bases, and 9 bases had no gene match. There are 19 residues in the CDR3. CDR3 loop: CASSQERGSGGLNTGELFF. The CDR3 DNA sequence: TGCGCCAGCAGCCAAGAGAGGGGTAGCGGGGGGTTAAACACCGGGGAGCTGTTTTTT.

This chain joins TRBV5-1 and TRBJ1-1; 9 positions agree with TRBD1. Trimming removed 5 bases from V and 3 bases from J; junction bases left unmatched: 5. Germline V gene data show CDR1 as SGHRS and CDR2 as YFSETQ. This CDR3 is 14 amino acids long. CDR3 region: CASRSTGGDTEAFF. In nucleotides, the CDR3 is TGCGCCAGCAGATCGACAGGGGGGGACACTGAAGCTTTCTTT.

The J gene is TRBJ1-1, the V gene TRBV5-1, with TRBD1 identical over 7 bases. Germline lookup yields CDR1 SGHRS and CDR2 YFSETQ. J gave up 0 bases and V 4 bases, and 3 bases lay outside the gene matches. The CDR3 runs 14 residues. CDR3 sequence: CASSMDRMNTEAFF. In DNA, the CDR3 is TGCGCCAGCAGCATGGACAGGATGAACACTGAAGCTTTCTTT.

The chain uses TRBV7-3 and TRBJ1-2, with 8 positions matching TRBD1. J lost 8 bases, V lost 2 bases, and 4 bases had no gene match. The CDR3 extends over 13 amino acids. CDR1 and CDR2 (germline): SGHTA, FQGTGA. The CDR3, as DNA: TGTGCCAGCAGCTTAGACAGGGGTGTCGGCTACACCTTC. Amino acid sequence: CASSLDRGVGYTF.

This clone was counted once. In nucleotides, the CDR3 is TGCGCCAGCAGCCAAGGGACAGGGTGGACCGGGGAGCTGTTTTTT. Amino acids: CASSQGTGWTGELFF. This chain connects TRBV4-1 to TRBJ2-2, with TRBD1 matching over 8 bases. Germline V gene data show CDR1 as MGHRA and CDR2 as YSYEKL. This CDR3 is built from 15 residues. V lost 1 base and J lost 5; bases outside the gene matches: 3.

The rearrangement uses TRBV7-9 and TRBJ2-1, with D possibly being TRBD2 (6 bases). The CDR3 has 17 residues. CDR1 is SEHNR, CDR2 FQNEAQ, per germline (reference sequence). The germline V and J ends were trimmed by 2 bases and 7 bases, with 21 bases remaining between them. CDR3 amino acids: CASSLRETAGIGNEQFF. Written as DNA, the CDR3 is TGTGCCAGCAGCTTAAGGGAGACCGCGGGGATCGGGAATGAGCAGTTCTTC.

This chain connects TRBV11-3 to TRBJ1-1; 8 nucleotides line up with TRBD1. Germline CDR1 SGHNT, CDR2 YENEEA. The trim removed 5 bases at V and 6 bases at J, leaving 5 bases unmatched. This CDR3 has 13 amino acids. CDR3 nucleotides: TGTGCCAGCAGCCGGACAGGGATCGCTGAAGCTTTCTTT. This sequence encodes CASSRTGIAEAFF. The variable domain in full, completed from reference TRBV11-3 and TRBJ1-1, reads EAGVVQSPRYKIIEKKQPVAFWCNPISGHNTLYWYLQNLGQGPELLIRYENEEAVDDSQLPKDRFSAERLKGVDSTLKIQPAELGDSAVYLCASSRTGIAEAFFGQGTRLTVV.

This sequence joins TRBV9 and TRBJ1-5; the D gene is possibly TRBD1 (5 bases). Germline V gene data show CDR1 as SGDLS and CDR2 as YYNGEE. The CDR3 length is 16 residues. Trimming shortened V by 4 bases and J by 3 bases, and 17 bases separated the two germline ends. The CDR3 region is CASSPWGETNNQPQHF. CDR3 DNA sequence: TGTGCCAGCAGCCCCTGGGGGGAGACGAACAATCAGCCCCAGCATTTT. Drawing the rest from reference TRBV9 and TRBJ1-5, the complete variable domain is DSGVTQTPKHLITATGQRVTLRCSPRSGDLSVYWYQQSLDQGLQFLIQYYNGEERAKGNILERFSAQQFPDLHSELNLSSLELGDSALYFCASSPWGETNNQPQHFGDGTRLSIL.

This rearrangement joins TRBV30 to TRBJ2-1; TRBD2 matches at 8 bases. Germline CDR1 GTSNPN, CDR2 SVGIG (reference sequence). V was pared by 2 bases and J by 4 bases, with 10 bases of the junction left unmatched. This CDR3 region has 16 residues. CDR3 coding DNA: TGTGCCTGGAGTCCCCTTCGCGGGGGGTTTTACAATGAGCAGTTCTTC. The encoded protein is CAWSPLRGGFYNEQFF.

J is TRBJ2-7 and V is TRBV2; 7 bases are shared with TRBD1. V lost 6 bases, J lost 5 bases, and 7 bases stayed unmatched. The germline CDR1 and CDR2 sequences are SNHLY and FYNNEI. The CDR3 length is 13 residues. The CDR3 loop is CASRLTGSNEQYV. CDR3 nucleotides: TGTGCCAGCAGATTGACAGGGAGCAACGAGCAGTACGTC.